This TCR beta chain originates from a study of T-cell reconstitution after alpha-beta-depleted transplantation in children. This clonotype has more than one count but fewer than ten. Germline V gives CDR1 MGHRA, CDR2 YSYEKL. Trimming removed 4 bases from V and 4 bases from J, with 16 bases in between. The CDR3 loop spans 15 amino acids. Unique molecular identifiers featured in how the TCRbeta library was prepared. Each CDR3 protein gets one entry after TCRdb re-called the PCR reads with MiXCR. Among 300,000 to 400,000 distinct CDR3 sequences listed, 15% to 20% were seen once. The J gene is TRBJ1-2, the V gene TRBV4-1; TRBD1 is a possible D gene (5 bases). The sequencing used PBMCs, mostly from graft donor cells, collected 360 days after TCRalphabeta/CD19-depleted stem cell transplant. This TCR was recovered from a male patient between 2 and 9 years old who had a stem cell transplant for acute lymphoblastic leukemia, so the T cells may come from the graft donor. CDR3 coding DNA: TGCGCCAGCAGCCTCCGCAGGGAAGGTACCTATGGCTACACCTTC. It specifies CASSLRREGTYGYTF.